The 3 T cell receptor beta chains reported below all come from one sample, sequenced in a study of T cells after somatic rescue of genetic block. Measured with immunoSEQ multiplex PCR; TCRdb has only the in-frame clones, and not every one. The profile shows 68,000 or so clones, around 90% of them singletons. Sequencing was carried out using peripheral blood mononuclear cells (PBMCs). The origin of the receptors is a man aged 35 to 55.

The gene calls are TRBV2 and TRBJ1-1; D not resolved. CDR1 is SNHLY and CDR2 is FYNNEI in the germline V gene. The CDR3 is made up of 14 amino acids. Trimming removed 2 bases from V and 1 base from J, with 8 bases in between. CDR3 region: CASSETGENTEAFF. CDR3 sequence (DNA): TGTGCCAGCAGTGAAACGGGAGAGAACACTGAAGCTTTCTTT.

This chain connects TRBV15 to TRBJ2-7; TRBD1 is a possible D gene (7 bases). With 5 bases removed from V and 3 bases from J, the gap between germline ends came to 17 bases. Looked up from germline, CDR1 is LNHNV and CDR2 is YYDKDF (reference sequence). This CDR3 spans 15 amino acids. Here the CDR3 DNA reads TGTGCCACCAGCCGGGGGACAGAGAATTACTACGAGCAGTACTTC. This encodes CATSRGTENYYEQYF.

The chain has TRBV13 and TRBJ1-5; no definite D call. The CDR3 contains 14 residues. With 0 bases removed from V and 1 base from J, the gap between germline ends came to 4 bases. From germline, CDR1 is PRHDT and CDR2 FYEKMQ (reference sequence). The CDR3: CASSLGQSNQPQHF. Here the CDR3 DNA reads TGTGCCAGCAGCTTAGGACAGAGCAATCAGCCCCAGCATTTT.